This record covers a single T cell receptor beta chain. The target antigen is unknown. TCRdb passed the 5' RACE reads through MiXCR, listing each CDR3 protein once. The sample has roughly 200,000 distinct CDR3 sequences, roughly 13% seen once. The CDR3 runs 15 residues. Germline V lookup: CDR1 DFQATT, CDR2 SNEGSKA (reference sequence). The V gene end was trimmed by 3 bases and the J gene end by 4 bases; junction bases not matched to a gene: 8. The data originate from a study of CD8 T cells in ankylosing spondylitis. Study results and caveats: It was reported that disease-linked clones were significantly enriched in matched ankylosing spondylitis synovial fluid.

The specimen was blood, either unsorted or a sorted T cell fraction (not recorded which). This TCR was recovered from a male donor with ankylosing spondylitis or in good health (not recorded which). The chain is built from TRBV20-1 and TRBJ1-5; 8 nucleotides match TRBD1. For the CDR3, the DNA is TGCAGTGCTAGCATTACTCGACAGGGGAATCAGCCCCAGCATTTT. Translated, it gives CSASITRQGNQPQHF.